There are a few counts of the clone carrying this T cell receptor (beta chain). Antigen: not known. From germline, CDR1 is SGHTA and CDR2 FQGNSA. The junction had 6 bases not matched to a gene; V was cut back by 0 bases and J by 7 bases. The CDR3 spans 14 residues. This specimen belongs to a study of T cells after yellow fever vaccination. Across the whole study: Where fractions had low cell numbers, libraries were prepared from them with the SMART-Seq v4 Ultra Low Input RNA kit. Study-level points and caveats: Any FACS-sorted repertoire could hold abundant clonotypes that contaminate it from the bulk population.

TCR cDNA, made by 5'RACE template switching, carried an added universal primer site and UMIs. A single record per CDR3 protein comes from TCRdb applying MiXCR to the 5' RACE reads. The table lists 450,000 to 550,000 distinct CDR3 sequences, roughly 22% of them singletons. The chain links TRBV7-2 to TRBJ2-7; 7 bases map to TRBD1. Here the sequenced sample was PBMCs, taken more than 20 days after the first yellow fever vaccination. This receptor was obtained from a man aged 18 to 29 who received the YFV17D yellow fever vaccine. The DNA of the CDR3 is TGTGCCAGCAGCTTAGCGCAGGGACAGTGGGAGCAGTACTTC. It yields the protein CASSLAQGQWEQYF.